This TCR beta chain originates from a study of shared clonotypes between healthy human individuals. About the research overall: Per donor, CD8 memory used one plate, CD8 naive used two, CD4 memory used three and CD4 naive used three.

From germline, CDR1 is PRHDT and CDR2 FYEKMQ (reference sequence). The V gene lost 3 bases and the J gene lost 0 bases, with 11 bases spanning the gap. The CDR3 is 15 amino acids. Using immunoSEQ multiplex PCR, the repertoire was profiled, and TCRdb retains in-frame clones only, with some absent. The sample has 550,000 to 800,000 clones; 90% are singletons. The chain uses TRBV13 and TRBJ1-1; no clear D gene. Sequencing was performed on memory CD8+ T cells from PBMCs. As to subset: CD45RO+ cells pooled with CCR7-negative TemRA cells. This receptor was taken from a man between 18 and 35 years old in good health. Some clones in this sample may be carry-over from other donors' samples. The CDR3, as DNA: TGTGCCAGCAGCTTGGGCCCCTACCTGAACACTGAAGCTTTCTTT. It encodes CASSLGPYLNTEAFF.